Sequencing of this T cell receptor (beta chain) was carried out in a study of PD-1 blockade in mismatch repair-deficient tumors. The CDR3 sequence is 14 residues long. CDR1 and CDR2 from the germline V gene are LNHDA and SQIVND (reference sequence). The V end was cut by 4 bases, the J end by 3 bases, with 12 bases between. Profiled with immunoSEQ multiplex PCR; TCRdb holds only in-frame clones, not every one. The data hold some 84,000 clones, with approximately 81% observed a single time. The input for sequencing was peripheral blood, taken 12 weeks after starting pembrolizumab. This chain uses TRBV19 with TRBJ1-2; D gene ambiguous. The origin of this receptor is an adult with mismatch repair-deficient cancer. The CDR3, as DNA: TGTGCCAGTAGTAGGACGGAGAGGGACTATGGCTACACCTTC. Its translation: CASSRTERDYGYTF. Together with reference TRBV19 and TRBJ1-2, the CDR3 gives the full variable domain: DGGITQSPKYLFRKEGQNVTLSCEQNLNHDAMYWYRQDPGQGLRLIYYSQIVNDFQKGDIAEGYSVSREKKESFPLTVTSAQKNPTAFYLCASSRTERDYGYTFGSGTRLTVV.